This paragraph reports one T cell receptor (beta chain). The junction and the germline gene differ at one end; a read error may be behind it. CDR3 size: 14 residues. The germline V gene has CDR1 MNHEY and CDR2 SVGAGI. The library came from three nested PCR rounds adapted from ARM-PCR protocols. Each CDR3 protein is one row after TCRdb ran MiXCR on the multiplex PCR reads. The sample records about 86,000 distinct CDR3 sequences, more than 75% being singletons. This sample is drawn from a study of tumor and adjacent non-tumor tissue in lung cancer. Looking at the study overall: There were 11 to 13 adenocarcinoma, 2 squamous cell carcinoma and 1 small cell lung cancer cases. Stage I to III disease affected approximately 11 men and 5 women aged 31 to 76. About 4.2 million productive TCRbeta reads were obtained per sample on average.

RNA was extracted from bulk tissue without any cell sorting. Distant lung tissue was collected more than 3 cm away from the tumor edge. This TCR was recovered from a woman in her fifties or sixties with non-small cell lung cancer. Specimen: distant non-tumor lung tissue. V is TRBV6-5 and J is TRBJ2-1; no clear D gene. The CDR3 DNA reads as TGTGCCAGCAGTTACGCAGCTCCTTACAGTGAGCAGTTCTTC. It is translated as CASSYAAPYSEQFF.